This T cell receptor (beta chain) was found in a study of blood T cells in healthy people across ages. The CDR3 loop spans 14 amino acids. CDR1 is SGHDT and CDR2 is YYEEEE in the germline V gene. Primers used in a second PCR of about 6 to 11 cycles were a sample-barcoded 5' primer and a J-beta primer mix. Each of the samples gave a minimum of 2.5 million paired-end reads that contained CDR3. TCRdb called the 5' RACE reads again in MiXCR, with one record for every CDR3 protein. The sample lists around 1,900,000 distinct CDR3 sequences; about 39% were seen once. For this clonotype: At one boundary the junction diverges from the germline segment, which might be a read error.

The chain uses TRBV5-6 and TRBJ1-5, with D perhaps matching TRBD1 (6 bases). This receptor was obtained from a human donor in good health. Sequenced material: blood. CDR3 region: CASSRRGNGQPQHF. In DNA form, the CDR3 reads TGTGCTAGCAGCCGCAGGGGTAACGGTCAGCCCCAGCATTTT.